The present T cell receptor (beta chain) was sequenced within a study of tumor-infiltrating lymphocytes in primary liver carcinoma. Findings of the study overall: Tumor region pairs showed greater overlap than either tumor-adjacent or tumor-blood pairs did. Tumors significantly exceeded blood in top-250-clone fraction (p = 0.039).

Total RNA and DNA came together from approximately 20-30 mg of bulk tissue without cell sorting. Researchers took samples from five separate regions of each tumor. Per germline, CDR1 MNHEY and CDR2 SVGAGI. This CDR3 is built from 14 residues. The table lists this clonotype with a count of one. Its antigen is unidentified. A junction boundary mismatches the germline segment, possibly from a read error. A primer in the constant region served to generate TCR beta cDNA from approximately 500 ng of total RNA. Researchers made the TCR beta libraries by running three nested multiplex PCR rounds with slightly modified ARM-PCR. PCR rounds one and two used TRBV1-TRBV30 forward primers with a C-beta reverse primer for around 11 cycles each. From the multiplex PCR reads, TCRdb called clonotypes with MiXCR, one entry per CDR3 protein. The sample holds tens of thousands of distinct CDR3 sequences, about 72% seen once.

This chain connects TRBV6-5 to TRBJ2-7; no clear D. Sequencing input: liver tumor tissue from sampling region 4. The subset is: tumor region T4, right-lateral pole. This TCR was sampled from a man aged 40-50 years with primary liver carcinoma and hepatitis B virus infection. This CDR3 reads CASSRTGGAYDQYF. CDR3 bases: TGTGCCAGCAGTCGCACTGGCGGAGCCTACGATCAGTACTTC.